This TCR beta chain was recovered during a study of blood T cell repertoires in COVID-19. Study-wide background: The United States, Italy and Spain were the sources of the acute and convalescent COVID-19 samples.

Here immunoSEQ multiplex PCR was the method, and the copy in TCRdb shows in-frame clones only, minus some. The data hold approximately 180,000 clones, with around 85% observed a single time. The V segment lost 0 bases and the J segment 8 bases; nucleotides outside the gene matches: 10. The CDR3 length is 16 residues. The germline gives CDR1 LGHDT, CDR2 YNNKEL (reference sequence). This sequence joins TRBV3-1 (or the pseudogene TRBV3-2) and TRBJ2-1, with 7 bases lining up with TRBD1. The sequenced sample was peripheral blood. This TCR came from a person between 70 and 80 years old with COVID-19, enrolled during active disease. The CDR3 sequence is CASSQDEREGGDEQFF. The CDR3 DNA follows: TGTGCCAGCAGCCAAGATGAACGGGAAGGGGGCGATGAGCAGTTCTTC.